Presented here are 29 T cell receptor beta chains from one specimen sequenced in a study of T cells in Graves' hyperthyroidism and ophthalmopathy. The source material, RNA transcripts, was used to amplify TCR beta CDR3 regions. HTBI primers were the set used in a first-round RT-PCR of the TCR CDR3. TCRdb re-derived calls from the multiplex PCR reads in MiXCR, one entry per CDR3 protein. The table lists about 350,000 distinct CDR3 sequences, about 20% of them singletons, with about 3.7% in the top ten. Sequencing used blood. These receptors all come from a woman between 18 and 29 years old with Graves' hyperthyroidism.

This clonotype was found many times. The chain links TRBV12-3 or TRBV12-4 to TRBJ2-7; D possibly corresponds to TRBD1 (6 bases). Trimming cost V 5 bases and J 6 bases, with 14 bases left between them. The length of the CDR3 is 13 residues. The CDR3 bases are TGTGCCAGCAGTACAAAACAGGGAGTCGAGCAGTACTTC. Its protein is CASSTKQGVEQYF.

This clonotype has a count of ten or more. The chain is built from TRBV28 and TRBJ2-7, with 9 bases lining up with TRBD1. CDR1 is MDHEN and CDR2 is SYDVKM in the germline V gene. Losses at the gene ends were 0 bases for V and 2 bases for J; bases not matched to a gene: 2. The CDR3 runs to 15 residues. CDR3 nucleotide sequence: TGTGCCAGCAGTTTATGGGACAGGGGTGCCTACGAGCAGTACTTC. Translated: CASSLWDRGAYEQYF.

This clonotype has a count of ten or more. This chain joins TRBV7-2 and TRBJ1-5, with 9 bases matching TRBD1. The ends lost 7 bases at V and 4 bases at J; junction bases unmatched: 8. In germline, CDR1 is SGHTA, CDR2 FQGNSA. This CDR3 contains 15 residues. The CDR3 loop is CASTRTGGGNQPQHF. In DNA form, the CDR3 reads TGTGCCAGCACCAGAACAGGGGGCGGTAATCAGCCCCAGCATTTT.

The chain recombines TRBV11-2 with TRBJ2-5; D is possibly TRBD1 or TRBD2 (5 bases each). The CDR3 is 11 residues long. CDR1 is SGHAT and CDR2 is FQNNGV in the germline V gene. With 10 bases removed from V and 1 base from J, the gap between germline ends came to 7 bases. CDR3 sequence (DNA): TGTGCCACGAGGGGCCAAGAGACCCAGTACTTC. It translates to CATRGQETQYF. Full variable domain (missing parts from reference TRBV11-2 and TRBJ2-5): EAGVAQSPRYKIIEKRQSVAFWCNPISGHATLYWYQQILGQGPKLLIQFQNNGVVDDSQLPKDRFSAERLKGVDSTLKIQPAKLEDSAVYLCATRGQETQYFGPGTRLLVL.

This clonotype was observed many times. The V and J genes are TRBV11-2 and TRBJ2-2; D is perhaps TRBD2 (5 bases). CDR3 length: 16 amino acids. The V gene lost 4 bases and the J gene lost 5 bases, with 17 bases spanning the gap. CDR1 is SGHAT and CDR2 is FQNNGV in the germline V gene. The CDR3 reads CASSSPRRTGTGELFF. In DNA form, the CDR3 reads TGTGCCAGCAGCTCACCTCGGCGGACGGGGACCGGGGAGCTGTTTTTT.

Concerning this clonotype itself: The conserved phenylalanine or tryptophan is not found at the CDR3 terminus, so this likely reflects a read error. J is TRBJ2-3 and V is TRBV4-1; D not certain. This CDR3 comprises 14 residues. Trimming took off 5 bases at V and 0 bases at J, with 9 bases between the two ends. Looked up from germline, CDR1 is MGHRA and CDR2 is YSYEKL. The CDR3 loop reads CASSMRSSTDTQYC. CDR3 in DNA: TGCGCCAGCAGCATGCGATCTAGCACAGATACGCAGTATTGT.

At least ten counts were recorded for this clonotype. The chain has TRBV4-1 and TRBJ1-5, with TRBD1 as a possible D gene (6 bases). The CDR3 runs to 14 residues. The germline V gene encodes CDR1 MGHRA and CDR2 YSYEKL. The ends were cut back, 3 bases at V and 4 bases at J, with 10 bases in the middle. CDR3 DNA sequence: TGCGCCAGCAGCCAGGGGACACCGAATCAGCCCCAGCATTTT. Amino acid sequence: CASSQGTPNQPQHF.

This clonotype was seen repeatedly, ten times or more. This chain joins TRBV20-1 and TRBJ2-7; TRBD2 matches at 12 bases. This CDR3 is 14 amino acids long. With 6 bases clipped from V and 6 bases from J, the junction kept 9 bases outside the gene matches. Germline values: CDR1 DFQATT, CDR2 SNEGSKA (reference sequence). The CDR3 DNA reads TGCAGTGCAACGAGACTAGCGGGGGCTCTCGAGCAGTACTTC. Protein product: CSATRLAGALEQYF.

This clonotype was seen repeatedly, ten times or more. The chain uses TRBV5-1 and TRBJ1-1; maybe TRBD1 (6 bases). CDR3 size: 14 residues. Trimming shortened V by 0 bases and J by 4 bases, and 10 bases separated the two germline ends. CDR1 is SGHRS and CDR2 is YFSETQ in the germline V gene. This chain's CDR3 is CASSLAGASTEAFF. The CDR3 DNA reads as TGCGCCAGCAGCTTGGCGGGGGCCAGCACTGAAGCTTTCTTT. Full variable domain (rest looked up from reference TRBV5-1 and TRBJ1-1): KAGVTQTPRYLIKTRGQQVTLSCSPISGHRSVSWYQQTPGQGLQFLFEYFSETQRNKGNFPGRFSGRQFSNSRSEMNVSTLELGDSALYLCASSLAGASTEAFFGQGTRLTVV.

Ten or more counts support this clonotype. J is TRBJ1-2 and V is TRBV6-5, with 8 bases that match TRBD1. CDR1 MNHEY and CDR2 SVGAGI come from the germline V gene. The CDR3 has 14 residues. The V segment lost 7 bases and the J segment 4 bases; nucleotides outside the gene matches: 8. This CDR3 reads CASTTAGGGYGYTF. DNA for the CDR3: TGTGCCAGCACTACAGCAGGGGGCGGCTATGGCTACACCTTC.

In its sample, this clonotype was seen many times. The CDR3 region has the DNA TGTGCCAGCAGTATACGGGGGGGGATTGGCTATGGCTACACCTTC. It yields the protein CASSIRGGIGYGYTF. The chain is built from TRBV28 and TRBJ1-2; a weak D match, TRBD1 (5 bases). CDR3 length equals 15 residues. The germline V gene encodes CDR1 MDHEN and CDR2 SYDVKM. Trimming stripped 5 bases from V and 4 bases from J, with 17 bases between.

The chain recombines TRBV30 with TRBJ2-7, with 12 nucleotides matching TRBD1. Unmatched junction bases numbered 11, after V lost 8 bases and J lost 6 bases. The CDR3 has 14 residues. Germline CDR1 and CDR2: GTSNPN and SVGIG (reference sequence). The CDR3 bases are TGTGCCCGGGAAACGGGACAGGGGGCAGGCGAGCAGTACTTC. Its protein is CARETGQGAGEQYF.

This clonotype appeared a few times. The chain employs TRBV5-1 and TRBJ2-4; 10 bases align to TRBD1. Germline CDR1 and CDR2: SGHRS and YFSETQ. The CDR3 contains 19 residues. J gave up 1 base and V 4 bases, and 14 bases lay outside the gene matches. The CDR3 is CASSPYHTDRGLAKNIQYF. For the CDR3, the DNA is TGCGCCAGCAGCCCATATCACACGGACAGGGGGTTGGCCAAAAACATTCAGTACTTC.

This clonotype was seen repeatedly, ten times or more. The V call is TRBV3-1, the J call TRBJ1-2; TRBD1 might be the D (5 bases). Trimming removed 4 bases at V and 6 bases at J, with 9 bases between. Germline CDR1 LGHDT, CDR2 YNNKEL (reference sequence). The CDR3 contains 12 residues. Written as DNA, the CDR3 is TGTGCCAGCAGCCGTCCCAGGGATGGCTACACCTTC. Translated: CASSRPRDGYTF.

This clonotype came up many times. CDR3 coding DNA: TGTGCCAGCAGCAAACGGGGGGACACTGAAGCTTTCTTT. It encodes CASSKRGDTEAFF. This chain uses TRBV6-1 with TRBJ1-1; perhaps TRBD1 as D (5 bases). Trimming removed 6 bases from V and 3 bases from J, with 11 bases in between. The germline V gene has CDR1 MNHNS and CDR2 SASEGT. The CDR3 contains 13 residues.

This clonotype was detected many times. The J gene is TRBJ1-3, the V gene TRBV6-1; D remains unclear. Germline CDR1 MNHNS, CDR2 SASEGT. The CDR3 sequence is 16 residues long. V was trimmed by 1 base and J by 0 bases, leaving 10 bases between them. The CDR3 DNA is TGTGCCAGCAGTGAAGTGCCAGGAAGCTCTGGAAACACCATATATTTT. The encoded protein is CASSEVPGSSGNTIYF.

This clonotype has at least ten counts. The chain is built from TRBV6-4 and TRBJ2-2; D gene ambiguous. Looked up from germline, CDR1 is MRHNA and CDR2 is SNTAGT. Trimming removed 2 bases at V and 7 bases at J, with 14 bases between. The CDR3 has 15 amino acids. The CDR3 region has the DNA TGTGCCAGCAGTGACCGTTCCGACGGTGGCGGGGAGCTGTTTTTT. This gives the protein CASSDRSDGGGELFF.

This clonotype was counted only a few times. CDR3 DNA sequence: TGTGCCAGCAGAACGGGACGGGCGAACTATGGCTACACCTTC. This codes for CASRTGRANYGYTF. V and J are TRBV28 and TRBJ1-2; perhaps TRBD1 as D (5 bases). This CDR3 spans 14 amino acids. V was clipped by 6 bases and J by 2 bases, with 13 bases between them. Germline V lookup: CDR1 MDHEN, CDR2 SYDVKM.

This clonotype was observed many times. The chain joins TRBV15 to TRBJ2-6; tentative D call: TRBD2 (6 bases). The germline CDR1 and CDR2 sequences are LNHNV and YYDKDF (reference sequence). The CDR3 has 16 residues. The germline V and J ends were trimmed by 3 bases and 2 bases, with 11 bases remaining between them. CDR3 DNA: TGTGCCACCAGCAGTTCGGGGGAAGCTGGGGCCAACGTCCTGACTTTC. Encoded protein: CATSSSGEAGANVLTF.

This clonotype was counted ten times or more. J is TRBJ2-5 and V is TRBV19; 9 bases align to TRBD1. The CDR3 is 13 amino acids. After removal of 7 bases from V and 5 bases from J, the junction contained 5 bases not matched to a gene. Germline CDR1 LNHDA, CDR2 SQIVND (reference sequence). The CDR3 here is CASTGQGTETQYF. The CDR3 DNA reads TGTGCCAGTACCGGACAGGGGACGGAGACCCAGTACTTC.

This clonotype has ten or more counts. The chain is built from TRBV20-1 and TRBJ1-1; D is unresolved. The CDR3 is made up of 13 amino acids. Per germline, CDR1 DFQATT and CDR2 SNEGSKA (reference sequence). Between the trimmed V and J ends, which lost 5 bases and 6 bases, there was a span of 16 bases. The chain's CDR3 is CSAPAEILPEAFF. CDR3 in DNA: TGCAGTGCTCCAGCAGAGATTCTACCTGAAGCTTTCTTT.

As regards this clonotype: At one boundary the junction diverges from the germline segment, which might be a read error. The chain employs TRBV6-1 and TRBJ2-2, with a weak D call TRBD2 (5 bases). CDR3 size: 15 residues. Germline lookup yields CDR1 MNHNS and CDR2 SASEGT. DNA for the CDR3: TGTGCCAGCAGTGAAGGTGGAGGAGGCACCGGGGAGCAGTTTTTT. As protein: CASSEGGGGTGEQFF.

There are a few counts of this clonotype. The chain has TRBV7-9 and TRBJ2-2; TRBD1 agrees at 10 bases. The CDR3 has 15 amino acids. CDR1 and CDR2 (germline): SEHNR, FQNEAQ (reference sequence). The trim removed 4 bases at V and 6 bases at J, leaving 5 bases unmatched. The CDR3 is CASSSGTGASGELFF. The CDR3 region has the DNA TGTGCCAGCAGCTCCGGGACAGGGGCCTCCGGGGAGCTGTTTTTT. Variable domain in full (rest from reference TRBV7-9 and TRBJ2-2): DTGVSQNPRHKITKRGQNVTFRCDPISEHNRLYWYRQTLGQGPEFLTYFQNEAQLEKSRLLSDRFSAERPKGSFSTLEIQRTEQGDSAMYLCASSSGTGASGELFFGEGSRLTVL.

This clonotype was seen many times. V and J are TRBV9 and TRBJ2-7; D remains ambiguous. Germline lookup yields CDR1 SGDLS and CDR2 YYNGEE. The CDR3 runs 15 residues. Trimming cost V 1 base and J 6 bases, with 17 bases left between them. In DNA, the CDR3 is TGTGCCAGCAGCGTATCCGACGGCCGCTTTAGCGAGCAGTACTTC. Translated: CASSVSDGRFSEQYF.

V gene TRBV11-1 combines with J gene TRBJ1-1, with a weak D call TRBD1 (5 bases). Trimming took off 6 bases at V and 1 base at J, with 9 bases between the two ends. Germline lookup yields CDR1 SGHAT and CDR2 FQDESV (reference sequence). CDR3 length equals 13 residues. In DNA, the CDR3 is TGTGCCAGCAGGCAGACAGCGAACACTGAAGCTTTCTTT. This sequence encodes CASRQTANTEAFF.

The CDR3 protein is CASSWRGGSGETQYF. CDR3 in DNA: TGCGCCAGCAGCTGGCGCGGGGGGTCGGGTGAGACCCAGTACTTC. The chain has TRBV5-1 and TRBJ2-5; TRBD2 matches at 8 bases. Germline V CDR1 and CDR2: SGHRS, YFSETQ. The CDR3 is made up of 15 amino acids. The V and J ends lost 3 bases and 5 bases, in that order; junction bases with no gene match: 9.

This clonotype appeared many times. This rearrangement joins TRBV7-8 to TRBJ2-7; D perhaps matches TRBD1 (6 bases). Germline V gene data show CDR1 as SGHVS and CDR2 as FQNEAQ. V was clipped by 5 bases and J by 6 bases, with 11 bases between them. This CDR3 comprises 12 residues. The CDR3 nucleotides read TGTGCCAGCAGCATCCAGGGGTCCGAGCAGTACTTC. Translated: CASSIQGSEQYF.

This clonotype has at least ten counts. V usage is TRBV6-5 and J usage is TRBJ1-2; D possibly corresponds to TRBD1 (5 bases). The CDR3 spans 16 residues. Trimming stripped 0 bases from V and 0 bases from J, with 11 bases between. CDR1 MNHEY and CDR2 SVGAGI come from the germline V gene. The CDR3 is CASSYSYGQTNYGYTF. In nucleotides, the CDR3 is TGTGCCAGCAGTTACTCATACGGACAAACTAACTATGGCTACACCTTC.

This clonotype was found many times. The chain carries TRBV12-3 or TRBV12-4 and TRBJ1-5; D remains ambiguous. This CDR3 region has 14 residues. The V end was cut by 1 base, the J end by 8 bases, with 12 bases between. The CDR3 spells CASSLVVGVEPQHF. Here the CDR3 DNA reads TGTGCCAGCAGTTTAGTGGTGGGTGTGGAGCCCCAGCATTTT.